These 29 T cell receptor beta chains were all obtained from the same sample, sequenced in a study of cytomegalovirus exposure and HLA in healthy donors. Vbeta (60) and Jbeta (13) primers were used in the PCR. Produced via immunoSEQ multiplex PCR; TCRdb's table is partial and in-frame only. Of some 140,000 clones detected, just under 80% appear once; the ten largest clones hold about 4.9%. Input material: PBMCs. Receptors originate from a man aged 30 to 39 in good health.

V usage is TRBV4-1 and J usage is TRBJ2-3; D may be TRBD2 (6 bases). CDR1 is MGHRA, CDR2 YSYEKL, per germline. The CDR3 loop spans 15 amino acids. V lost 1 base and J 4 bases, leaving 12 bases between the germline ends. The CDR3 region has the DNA TGCGCCAGCAGCCAAGCGGGGAGGTGGGCAGATACGCAGTATTTT. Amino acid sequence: CASSQAGRWADTQYF.

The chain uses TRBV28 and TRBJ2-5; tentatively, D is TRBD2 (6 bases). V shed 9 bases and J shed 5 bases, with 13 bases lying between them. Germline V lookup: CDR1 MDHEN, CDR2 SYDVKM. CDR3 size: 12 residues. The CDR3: CASMTGVETQYF. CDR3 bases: TGTGCCAGTATGACGGGGGTCGAGACCCAGTACTTC.

The CDR3 loop reads CASSSGQNYGYTF. The CDR3 nucleotides are TGTGCCAGCAGCTCGGGACAGAACTATGGCTACACCTTC. The J gene is TRBJ1-2, the V gene TRBV7-9, with 7 nucleotides matching TRBD1. The CDR3 sequence is 13 residues long. Germline CDR1 SEHNR, CDR2 FQNEAQ (reference sequence). V lost 4 bases and J lost 2; bases outside the gene matches: 1.

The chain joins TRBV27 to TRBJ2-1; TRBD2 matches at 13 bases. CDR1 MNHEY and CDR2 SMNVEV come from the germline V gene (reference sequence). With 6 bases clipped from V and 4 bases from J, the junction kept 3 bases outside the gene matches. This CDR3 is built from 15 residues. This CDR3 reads CASSKTSGGYNEQFF. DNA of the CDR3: TGTGCCAGCAGCAAGACTAGCGGGGGGTACAATGAGCAGTTCTTC.

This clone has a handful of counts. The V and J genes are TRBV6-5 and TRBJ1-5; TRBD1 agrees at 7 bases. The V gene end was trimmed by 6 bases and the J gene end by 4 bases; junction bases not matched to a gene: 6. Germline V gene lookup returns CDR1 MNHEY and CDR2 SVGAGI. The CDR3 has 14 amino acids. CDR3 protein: CASSPGQANQPQHF. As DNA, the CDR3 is TGTGCCAGCAGCCCCGGACAGGCAAATCAGCCCCAGCATTTT.

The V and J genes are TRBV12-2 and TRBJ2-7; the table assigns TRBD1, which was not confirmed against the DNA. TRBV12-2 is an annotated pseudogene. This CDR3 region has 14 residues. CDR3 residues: CASPGTGPSYEQYF. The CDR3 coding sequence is TGTGCAAGTCCCGGGACAGGGCCCTCCTACGAGCAGTACTTC.

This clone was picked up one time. CDR3 sequence: CASSSDPLLAGVRETQYF. Here the CDR3 DNA reads TGTGCCAGCAGTTCCGACCCTCTCCTAGCGGGAGTGCGAGAGACCCAGTACTTC. This chain uses TRBV27 with TRBJ2-5; 10 bases match TRBD2. Looked up from germline, CDR1 is MNHEY and CDR2 is SMNVEV (reference sequence). V shed 4 bases, J shed 4 bases, and the junction held 15 bases outside the gene matches. The CDR3 has 18 residues.

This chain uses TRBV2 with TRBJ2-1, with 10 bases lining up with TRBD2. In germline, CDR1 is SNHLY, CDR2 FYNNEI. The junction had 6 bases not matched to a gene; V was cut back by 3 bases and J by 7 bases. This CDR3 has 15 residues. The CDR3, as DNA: TGTGCCAGCAGTGACGGACTAGCGGAAGAGAATGAGCAGTTCTTC. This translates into CASSDGLAEENEQFF. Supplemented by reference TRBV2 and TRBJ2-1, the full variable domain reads EPEVTQTPSHQVTQMGQEVILRCVPISNHLYFYWYRQILGQKVEFLVSFYNNEISEKSEIFDDQFSVERPDGSNFTLKIRSTKLEDSAMYFCASSDGLAEENEQFFGPGTRLTVL.

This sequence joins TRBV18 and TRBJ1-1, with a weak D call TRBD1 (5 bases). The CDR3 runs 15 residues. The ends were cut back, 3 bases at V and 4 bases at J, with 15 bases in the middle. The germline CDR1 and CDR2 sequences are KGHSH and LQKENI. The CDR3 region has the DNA TGTGCCAGCTCACCGGGGAAGGGGAAGGGCACTGAAGCTTTCTTT. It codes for CASSPGKGKGTEAFF.

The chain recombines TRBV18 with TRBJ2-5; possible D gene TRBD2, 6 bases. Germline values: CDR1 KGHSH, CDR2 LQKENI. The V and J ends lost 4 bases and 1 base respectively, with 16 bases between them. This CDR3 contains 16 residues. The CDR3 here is CASSRSTLAPQETQYF. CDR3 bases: TGTGCCAGCTCACGCTCCACGCTAGCGCCCCAAGAGACCCAGTACTTC.

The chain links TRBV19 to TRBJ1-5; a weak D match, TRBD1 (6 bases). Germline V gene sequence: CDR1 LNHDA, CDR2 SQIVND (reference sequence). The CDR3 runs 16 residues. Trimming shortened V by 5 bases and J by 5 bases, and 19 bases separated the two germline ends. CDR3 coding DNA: TGTGCCAGTAGTGGGGTCGGACAGTCCTTCCATCAGCCCCAGCATTTT. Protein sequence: CASSGVGQSFHQPQHF. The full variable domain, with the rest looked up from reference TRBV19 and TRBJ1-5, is DGGITQSPKYLFRKEGQNVTLSCEQNLNHDAMYWYRQDPGQGLRLIYYSQIVNDFQKGDIAEGYSVSREKKESFPLTVTSAQKNPTAFYLCASSGVGQSFHQPQHFGDGTRLSIL.

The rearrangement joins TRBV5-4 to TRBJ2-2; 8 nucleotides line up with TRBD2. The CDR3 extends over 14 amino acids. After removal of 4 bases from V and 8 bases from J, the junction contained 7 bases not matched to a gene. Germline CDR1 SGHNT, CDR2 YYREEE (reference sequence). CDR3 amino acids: CASSLQRERGELFF. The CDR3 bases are TGTGCCAGCAGCCTCCAGCGGGAGAGGGGGGAGCTGTTTTTT.

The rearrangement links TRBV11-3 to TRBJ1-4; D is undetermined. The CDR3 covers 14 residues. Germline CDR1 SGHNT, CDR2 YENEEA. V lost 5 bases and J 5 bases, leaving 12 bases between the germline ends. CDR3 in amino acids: CASSPWGANEKLFF. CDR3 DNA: TGTGCCAGCAGCCCGTGGGGAGCGAATGAAAAACTGTTTTTT.

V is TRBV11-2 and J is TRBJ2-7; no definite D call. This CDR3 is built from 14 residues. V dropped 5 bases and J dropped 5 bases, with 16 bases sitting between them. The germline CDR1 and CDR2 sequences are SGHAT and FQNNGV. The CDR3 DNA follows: TGTGCCAGCAGCAACCGGGTTTCCCCGAACGAGCAGTACTTC. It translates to CASSNRVSPNEQYF.

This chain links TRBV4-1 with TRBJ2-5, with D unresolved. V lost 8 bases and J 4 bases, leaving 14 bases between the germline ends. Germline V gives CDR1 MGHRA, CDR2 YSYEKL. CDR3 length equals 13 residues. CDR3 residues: CASGKVSGETQYF. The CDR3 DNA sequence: TGCGCCAGCGGTAAAGTCTCGGGAGAGACCCAGTACTTC.

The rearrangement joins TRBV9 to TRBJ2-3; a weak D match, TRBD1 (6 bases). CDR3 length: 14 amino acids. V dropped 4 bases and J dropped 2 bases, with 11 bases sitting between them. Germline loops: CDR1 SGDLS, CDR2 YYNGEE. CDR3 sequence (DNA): TGTGCCAGCAGCCCAGGACAGTTCACAGATACGCAGTATTTT. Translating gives CASSPGQFTDTQYF.

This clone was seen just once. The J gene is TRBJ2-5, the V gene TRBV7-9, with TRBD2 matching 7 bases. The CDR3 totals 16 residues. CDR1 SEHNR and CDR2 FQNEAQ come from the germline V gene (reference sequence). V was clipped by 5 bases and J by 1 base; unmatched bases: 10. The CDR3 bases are TGTGCCAGCAGCCTCTCCCTCCTAGCGGCCCAAGAGACCCAGTACTTC. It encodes CASSLSLLAAQETQYF.

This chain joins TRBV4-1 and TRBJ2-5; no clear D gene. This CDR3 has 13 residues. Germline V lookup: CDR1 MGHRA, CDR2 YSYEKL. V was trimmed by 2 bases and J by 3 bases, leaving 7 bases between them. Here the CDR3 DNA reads TGCGCCAGCAGCCAATTAGAAGAAGAGACCCAGTACTTC. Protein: CASSQLEEETQYF.

DNA for the CDR3: TGCGCCAGCAGCCCGGCTAGCGGGAGAAATTGGTACGAGCAGTACTTC. Translation: CASSPASGRNWYEQYF. This rearrangement joins TRBV5-1 to TRBJ2-5; 10 bases are shared with TRBD2. The J call may be mistaken, given a closer DNA end match to TRBJ2-7. The germline gives CDR1 SGHRS, CDR2 YFSETQ. The CDR3 covers 16 residues.

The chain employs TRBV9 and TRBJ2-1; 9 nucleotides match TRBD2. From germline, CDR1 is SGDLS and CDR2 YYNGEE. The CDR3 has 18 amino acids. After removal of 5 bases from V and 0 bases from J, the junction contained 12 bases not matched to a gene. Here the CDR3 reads CASSVRTSGQSSYNEQFF. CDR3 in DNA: TGTGCCAGCAGTGTACGAACTAGCGGGCAAAGCTCCTACAATGAGCAGTTCTTC.

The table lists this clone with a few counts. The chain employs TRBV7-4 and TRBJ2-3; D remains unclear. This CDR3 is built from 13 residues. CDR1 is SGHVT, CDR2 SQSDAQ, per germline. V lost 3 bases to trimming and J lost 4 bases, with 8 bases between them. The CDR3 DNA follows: TGTGCCAGCAGCTTCGAACACGCAGATACGCAGTATTTT. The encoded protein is CASSFEHADTQYF.

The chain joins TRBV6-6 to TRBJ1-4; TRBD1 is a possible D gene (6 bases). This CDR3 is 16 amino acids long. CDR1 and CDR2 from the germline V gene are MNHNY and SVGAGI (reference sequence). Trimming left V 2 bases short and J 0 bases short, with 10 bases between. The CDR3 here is CASSYGRGPTNEKLFF. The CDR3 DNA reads TGTGCCAGCAGTTACGGCAGGGGTCCAACTAATGAAAAACTGTTTTTT.

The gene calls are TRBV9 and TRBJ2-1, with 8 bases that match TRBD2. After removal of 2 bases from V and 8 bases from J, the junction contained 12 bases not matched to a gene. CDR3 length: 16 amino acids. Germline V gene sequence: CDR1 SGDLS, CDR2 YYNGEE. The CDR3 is CASSVFGSGSRDEQFF. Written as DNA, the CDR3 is TGTGCCAGCAGCGTTTTCGGGAGCGGGAGTAGGGATGAGCAGTTCTTC.

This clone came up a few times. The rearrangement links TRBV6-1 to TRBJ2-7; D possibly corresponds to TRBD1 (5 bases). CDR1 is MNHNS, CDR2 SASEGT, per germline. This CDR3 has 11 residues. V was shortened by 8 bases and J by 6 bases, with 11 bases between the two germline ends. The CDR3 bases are TGTGCCAGCCTTACAGGCTTCGAGCAGTACTTC. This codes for CASLTGFEQYF.

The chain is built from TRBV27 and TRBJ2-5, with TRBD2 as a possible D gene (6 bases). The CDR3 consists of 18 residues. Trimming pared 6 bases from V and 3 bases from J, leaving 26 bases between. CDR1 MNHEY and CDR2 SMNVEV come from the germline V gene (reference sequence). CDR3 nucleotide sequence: TGTGCCAGCAGCACTCGGATCGGCGGGACGGGGCGGGAAGAGACCCAGTACTTC. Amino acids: CASSTRIGGTGREETQYF.

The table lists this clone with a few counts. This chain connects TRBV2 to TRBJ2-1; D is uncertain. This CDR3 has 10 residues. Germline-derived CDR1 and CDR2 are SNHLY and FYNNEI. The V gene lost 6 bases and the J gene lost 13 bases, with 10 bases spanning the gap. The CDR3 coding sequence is TGTGCCAGCAGCTCAGAGGCCCAGTTCTTC. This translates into CASSSEAQFF.

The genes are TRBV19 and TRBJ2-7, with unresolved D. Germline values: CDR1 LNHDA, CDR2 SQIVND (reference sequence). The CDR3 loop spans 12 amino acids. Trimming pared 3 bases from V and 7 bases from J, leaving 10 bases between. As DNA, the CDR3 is TGTGCCAGTAGTATTACCGGAGCTGAGCAGTACTTC. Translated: CASSITGAEQYF.

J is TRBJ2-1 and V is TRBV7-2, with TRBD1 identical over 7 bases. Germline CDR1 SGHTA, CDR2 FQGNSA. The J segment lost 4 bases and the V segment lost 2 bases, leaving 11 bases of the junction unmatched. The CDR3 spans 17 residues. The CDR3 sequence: CASSLMVGTVKYNEQFF. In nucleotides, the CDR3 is TGTGCCAGCAGCTTAATGGTGGGGACAGTGAAGTACAATGAGCAGTTCTTC.

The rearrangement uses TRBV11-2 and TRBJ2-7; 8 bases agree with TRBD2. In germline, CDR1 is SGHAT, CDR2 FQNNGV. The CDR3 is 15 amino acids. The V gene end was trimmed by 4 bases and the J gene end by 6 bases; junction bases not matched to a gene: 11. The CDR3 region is CASSSLRGGLGEQYF. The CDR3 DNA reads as TGTGCCAGCAGCTCCCTTCGGGGGGGACTCGGCGAGCAGTACTTC. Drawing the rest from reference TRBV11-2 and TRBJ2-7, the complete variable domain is EAGVAQSPRYKIIEKRQSVAFWCNPISGHATLYWYQQILGQGPKLLIQFQNNGVVDDSQLPKDRFSAERLKGVDSTLKIQPAKLEDSAVYLCASSSLRGGLGEQYFGPGTRLTVT.